Following are 4 T cell receptor beta chains from one sample sequenced in a study of Ad26.COV2.S vaccination and SARS-CoV-2 variants. Regarding treatment: some 19 received Ad26.COV2.S at low or high dose, single or two shots; 5 received placebo; per-sample allocation not given. Collection of samples fell on day 63 after the first vaccine or placebo injection. Method: immunoSEQ multiplex PCR; TCRdb's copy keeps in-frame clones and lacks some. The sample lists some 520,000 clones, approximately 88% occurring once. This material consisted of peripheral blood, taken in a trial of Ad26.COV2.S vaccine versus placebo. These receptors were taken from a person between 18 and 65 years old who received the Ad26.COV2.S COVID-19 vaccine or a placebo.

In its sample, this clone was seen once. The chain is built from TRBV2 and TRBJ2-3, with 7 bases that match TRBD1. The CDR3 spans 13 residues. Germline CDR1 reads SNHLY; CDR2 reads FYNNEI. V shed 8 bases, J shed 0 bases, and the junction held 2 bases outside the gene matches. The CDR3 DNA follows: TGTGCCAGCCGGGACAGTAGCACAGATACGCAGTATTTT. This gives the protein CASRDSSTDTQYF.

The V and J genes are TRBV5-4 and TRBJ2-7; 7 nucleotides agree with TRBD2. The CDR3 sequence is 15 residues long. V lost 4 bases to trimming and J lost 0 bases; unmatched junction nucleotides: 7. The germline CDR1 and CDR2 sequences are SGHNT and YYREEE (reference sequence). The DNA of the CDR3 is TGTGCCAGCAGCCCAGCGGGGATTAGCTCCTACGAGCAGTACTTC. Translated: CASSPAGISSYEQYF.

On this clone itself: This sample also contains other DNA sequences that code for the same CDR3. The chain has TRBV14 and TRBJ1-1, with TRBD1 matching 9 bases. The CDR3 sequence is 14 residues long. CDR1 and CDR2 (germline): SGHDN, FVKESK. After removal of 1 base from V and 8 bases from J, the junction contained 5 bases not matched to a gene. The CDR3 loop is CASSQVGQGAEAFF. The CDR3 DNA is TGTGCCAGCAGCCAAGTGGGACAGGGAGCCGAAGCTTTCTTT.

The J gene is TRBJ2-5, the V gene TRBV28, with 8 positions matching TRBD1. The CDR3 is made up of 13 amino acids. Germline lookup yields CDR1 MDHEN and CDR2 SYDVKM. With V trimmed by 5 bases and J by 5 bases, 4 bases remained unmatched. The CDR3 here is CASSPDRGETQYF. The CDR3 coding sequence is TGTGCCAGCAGTCCCGACAGGGGTGAGACCCAGTACTTC.